The entry below gives a single TCR beta chain sequence along with its context. Its antigen is unidentified. The CDR3 covers 14 residues. Germline CDR1 and CDR2: DFQATT and SNEGSKA (reference sequence). Trimming at V came to 5 bases and at J to 4 bases, leaving 7 bases not matched to a gene. The data belong to a study of T-cell memory formation after mild COVID-19. Study-wide points: Memory sampled before infection contained some responding clones, suggesting cross-reactive memory joined. Day 15 to 85 contracting clones showed balanced CD4/CD8; day 15 to 37 expanders favored CD4+.

TCRdb reprocessed the 5' RACE reads via MiXCR and lists one record per CDR3 protein. Of about 430,000 distinct CDR3 sequences listed, approximately 18% are singletons. The specimen was PBMCs or a T cell subset sorted from them (not recorded which). The sequence derives from a man between 18 and 29 years old who had mild COVID-19 (a few samples of this study predate the infection). Cell type and time point are not known. The chain links TRBV20-1 to TRBJ1-5; 8 bases map to TRBD1. CDR3 region: CSAPDRGGNQPQHF. The CDR3 DNA follows: TGCAGTGCTCCAGACAGGGGAGGAAATCAGCCCCAGCATTTT.